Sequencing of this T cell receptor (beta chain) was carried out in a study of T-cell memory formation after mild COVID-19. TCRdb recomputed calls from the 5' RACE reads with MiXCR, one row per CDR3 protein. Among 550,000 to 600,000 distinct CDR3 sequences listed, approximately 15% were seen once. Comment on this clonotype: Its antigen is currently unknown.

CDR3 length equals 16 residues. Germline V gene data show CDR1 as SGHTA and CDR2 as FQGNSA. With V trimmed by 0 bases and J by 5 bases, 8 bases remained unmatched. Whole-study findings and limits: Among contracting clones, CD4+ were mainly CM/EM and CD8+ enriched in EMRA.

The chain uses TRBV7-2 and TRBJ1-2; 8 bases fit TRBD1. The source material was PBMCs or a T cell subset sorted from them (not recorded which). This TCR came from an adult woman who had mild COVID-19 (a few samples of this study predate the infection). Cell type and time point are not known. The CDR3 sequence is CASSLAQGAVQYGYTF. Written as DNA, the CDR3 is TGTGCCAGCAGCTTAGCGCAGGGGGCGGTCCAGTATGGCTACACCTTC.